The 16 T cell receptor beta chains reported below all come from one sample, sequenced in a study of blood T cell repertoires in COVID-19. TCRdb keeps only in-frame clones here, not all; method: immunoSEQ multiplex PCR. The repertoire holds about 150,000 clones, with approximately 83% as singletons. Sequenced: peripheral blood. These receptors were obtained from a woman of 80 years or more with acute or convalescent COVID-19.

The chain links TRBV5-1 to TRBJ1-5; 8 bases are shared with TRBD1. Germline values: CDR1 SGHRS, CDR2 YFSETQ. This CDR3 has 16 amino acids. Trimming took 0 bases from V and 2 from J; bases not matched to a gene: 4. CDR3 bases: TGCGCCAGCAGCTTGGTCCCGACAGGGGGCAATCAGCCCCAGCATTTT. Translating gives CASSLVPTGGNQPQHF. Based on the CDR3 plus reference TRBV5-1 and TRBJ1-5, the full variable domain is KAGVTQTPRYLIKTRGQQVTLSCSPISGHRSVSWYQQTPGQGLQFLFEYFSETQRNKGNFPGRFSGRQFSNSRSEMNVSTLELGDSALYLCASSLVPTGGNQPQHFGDGTRLSIL.

The chain has TRBV5-6 and TRBJ1-6; 8 bases line up with TRBD1. CDR1 and CDR2 from the germline V gene are SGHDT and YYEEEE. V dropped 0 bases and J dropped 10; count of bases not matched to a gene: 6. CDR3 length: 15 amino acids. In nucleotides, the CDR3 is TGTGCCAGCAGCTTGGATGACAGGGGAAGGTCACCCCTCCACTTT. Translation gives CASSLDDRGRSPLHF.

The V gene is TRBV30, the J gene TRBJ1-4; D gene uncertain. Trimming took off 2 bases at V and 7 bases at J, with 11 bases between the two ends. The V gene's germline CDR1 is GTSNPN and CDR2 SVGIG (reference sequence). CDR3 length: 13 amino acids. CDR3 amino acids: CAWSHPPSEKLFF. CDR3 DNA: TGTGCCTGGAGTCACCCCCCTAGTGAAAAACTGTTTTTT.

This chain links TRBV2 with TRBJ2-3, with TRBD2 identical over 7 bases. Germline assignment: CDR1 SNHLY and CDR2 FYNNEI. V was clipped by 11 bases and J by 1 base; unmatched bases: 3. The CDR3 contains 12 residues. The CDR3 nucleotides read TGTGCCGGCCGGGGGGGCACAGATACGCAGTATTTT. It encodes CAGRGGTDTQYF.

The chain joins TRBV3-1 (or the pseudogene TRBV3-2) to TRBJ1-2, with D perhaps matching TRBD1 (6 bases). The CDR3 runs 15 residues. Germline V CDR1 and CDR2: LGHDT, YNNKEL (reference sequence). Trimming removed 0 bases from V and 4 bases from J, with 12 bases in between. In nucleotides, the CDR3 is TGTGCCAGCAGCCAAGATGCCAGGGGCAGCTATGGCTACACCTTC. Translating gives CASSQDARGSYGYTF.

V is TRBV5-1 and J is TRBJ2-2, with TRBD1 identical over 9 bases. CDR1 is SGHRS and CDR2 is YFSETQ in the germline V gene. V trimming: 4 bases; J trimming: 4 bases; junction bases outside the gene matches: 5. The CDR3 has 15 amino acids. The CDR3 DNA follows: TGCGCCAGCAGCCCCTGGACAGGGGCCACCGGGGAGCTGTTTTTT. Translating gives CASSPWTGATGELFF.

This clone was found a few times. The chain recombines TRBV7-9 with TRBJ1-5; the match to TRBD1 covers 8 bases. This CDR3 comprises 16 residues. Germline trimming cut 4 bases from V and 3 bases from J; bases unmatched to any gene: 8. CDR1 and CDR2 (germline): SEHNR, FQNEAQ (reference sequence). CDR3 nucleotide sequence: TGTGCCAGCAGCTCATCAGGGGGCCTGGCCAATCAGCCCCAGCATTTT. Amino acids: CASSSSGGLANQPQHF.

This clone was picked up one time. The CDR3 protein is CASSLPGQADRNYGYTF. CDR3 coding DNA: TGTGCCAGCAGCTTGCCGGGACAGGCAGATAGAAACTATGGCTACACCTTC. The chain couples TRBV5-6 to TRBJ1-2; TRBD1 agrees at 8 bases. CDR1 and CDR2 (germline): SGHDT, YYEEEE. This CDR3 is built from 17 residues. V was clipped by 1 base and J by 2 bases; unmatched bases: 10.

V gene TRBV18 combines with J gene TRBJ1-2; 7 nucleotides match TRBD1. This CDR3 contains 14 residues. V shed 7 bases and J 5 bases; nucleotides not matched to a gene: 10. The germline V gene encodes CDR1 KGHSH and CDR2 LQKENI. DNA of the CDR3: TGTGCCAGCTTGGGGACAGCCATTTCATATGGCTACACCTTC. Amino acid sequence: CASLGTAISYGYTF. The full variable domain, with the rest looked up from reference TRBV18 and TRBJ1-2, is NAGVMQNPRHLVRRRGQEARLRCSPMKGHSHVYWYRQLPEEGLKFMVYLQKENIIDESGMPKERFSAEFPKEGPSILRIQQVVRGDSAAYFCASLGTAISYGYTFGSGTRLTVV.

V usage is TRBV19 and J usage is TRBJ2-3; a possible D gene is TRBD1 (5 bases). Trimming left V 5 bases short and J 4 bases short, with 19 bases between. CDR1 and CDR2 from the germline V gene are LNHDA and SQIVND (reference sequence). The CDR3 is made up of 16 amino acids. The CDR3, as DNA: TGTGCCAGTAGTCTAATCCCGCCAGGGCCGGCAGATACGCAGTATTTT. Protein product: CASSLIPPGPADTQYF. The entire variable domain, with the rest obtained from reference TRBV19 and TRBJ2-3, is as follows: DGGITQSPKYLFRKEGQNVTLSCEQNLNHDAMYWYRQDPGQGLRLIYYSQIVNDFQKGDIAEGYSVSREKKESFPLTVTSAQKNPTAFYLCASSLIPPGPADTQYFGPGTRLTVL.

The rearrangement uses TRBV7-8 and TRBJ1-6, with TRBD1 identical over 9 bases. This CDR3 spans 16 amino acids. Germline-derived CDR1 and CDR2 are SGHVS and FQNEAQ. J gave up 7 bases and V 5 bases, and 9 bases lay outside the gene matches. CDR3 region: CASSDDRGNINSPLHF. The CDR3 DNA is TGTGCCAGCAGCGATGACAGGGGGAATATCAATTCACCCCTCCACTTT.

This clone was seen only a few times. The J gene is TRBJ1-2, the V gene TRBV2; TRBD1 agrees at 7 bases. CDR1 and CDR2 (germline): SNHLY, FYNNEI. This CDR3 contains 11 residues. J gave up 8 bases and V 10 bases, and 7 bases lay outside the gene matches. This chain's CDR3 is CATGQITGYTF. CDR3 bases: TGTGCCACGGGACAGATCACGGGCTACACCTTC.

The V call is TRBV7-8, the J call TRBJ2-1, with a possible D match to TRBD1 (6 bases). V lost 5 bases and J lost 2, with 25 bases in between. CDR1 and CDR2 from the germline V gene are SGHVS and FQNEAQ. This CDR3 spans 19 amino acids. CDR3 region: CASSPRFQGIRVTYNEQFF. In nucleotides, the CDR3 is TGTGCCAGCAGCCCACGGTTTCAGGGGATTAGGGTTACCTACAATGAGCAGTTCTTC. The variable domain in full, completed from reference TRBV7-8 and TRBJ2-1, reads GAGVSQSPRYKVAKRGQDVALRCDPISGHVSLFWYQQALGQGPEFLTYFQNEAQLDKSGLPSDRFFAERPEGSVSTLKIQRTQQEDSAVYLCASSPRFQGIRVTYNEQFFGPGTRLTVL.

V is TRBV5-6 and J is TRBJ1-1; D remains ambiguous. The V and J ends lost 4 bases and 1 base respectively, with 17 bases between them. The CDR3 contains 16 residues. The V gene's germline CDR1 is SGHDT and CDR2 YYEEEE. The CDR3 nucleotides read TGTGCCAGCAGCATTGGCGTATGGAGGGCGAACACTGAAGCTTTCTTT. As protein: CASSIGVWRANTEAFF.

The chain links TRBV5-4 to TRBJ2-2; 9 nucleotides agree with TRBD1. The CDR3 runs to 16 residues. V lost 3 bases, J lost 3 bases, and 6 bases stayed unmatched. CDR1 and CDR2 from the germline V gene are SGHNT and YYREEE (reference sequence). As DNA, the CDR3 is TGTGCCAGCAGCTCCCAGACAGGGGGGCACACCGGGGAGCTGTTTTTT. Residues: CASSSQTGGHTGELFF. Looking up the rest from reference TRBV5-4 and TRBJ2-2 gives the full variable domain: ETGVTQSPTHLIKTRGQQVTLRCSSQSGHNTVSWYQQALGQGPQFIFQYYREEENGRGNFPPRFSGLQFPNYSSELNVNALELDDSALYLCASSSQTGGHTGELFFGEGSRLTVL.

The rearrangement links TRBV6-2 or TRBV6-3 to TRBJ1-2; TRBD1 might be the D (6 bases). Trimming removed 0 bases at V and 3 bases at J, with 14 bases between. CDR1 and CDR2 (germline): MNHEY, SVGEGT. CDR3 length: 16 amino acids. The CDR3 sequence is CASSYSITGMYYGYTF. DNA of the CDR3: TGTGCCAGCAGTTACTCGATCACAGGGATGTACTATGGCTACACCTTC.